The clone carrying this T cell receptor beta chain was recorded many times. The antigen is unknown. None of the patients had undergone any treatment ahead of thyroid surgery. The authors' processing: The study took CDR3 differences across clinicopathological groups and made a distant-metastasis classifier for papillary thyroid cancer from them. TCRdb reanalyzed the PCR reads via MiXCR. TCRdb's processing, not the study's, gives the V and J calls here. The profile shows around 31,000 clones, roughly 22% of them singletons. This entry is derived from a study of metastatic and nonmetastatic thyroid tumors. Background on the study: The comparison covered peripheral blood and tumor or nodule tissue in malignant and benign thyroid patients.

Study-level points and caveats: Benign nodules reportedly had significantly lower TCR beta diversity than malignant thyroid tumors in blood and tumor.

V lost 7 bases and J lost 6, with 18 bases in between. This CDR3 comprises 15 residues. Sequenced: tumor tissue. V usage is TRBV12-3 or TRBV12-4 and J usage is TRBJ1-4, with D perhaps TRBD1 (5 bases). The receptor's source is a male donor with papillary thyroid cancer or a benign thyroid nodule (not recorded which). Some clones in this sample may be carry-over from other donors' samples. The CDR3 protein is CASTGASEAYEKLFF. CDR3 DNA: TGTGCCAGCACTGGGGCCAGCGAAGCCTATGAAAAACTGTTTTTT.